Listed here are 16 T cell receptor beta chains from one sample, sequenced in a study of T-cell reconstitution after alpha-beta-depleted transplantation in children. Unique molecular identifiers were built into the TCRbeta library. TCRdb reanalysed the PCR reads using MiXCR and keeps one entry per CDR3 protein. The repertoire includes roughly 500,000 distinct CDR3 sequences, about 33% of them detected once, and 2% to 2.5% sits in the top ten. The starting material was PBMCs from the stem cell graft donor, obtained from the stem cell graft. The receptors originated from a human donor who donated a stem cell graft to a child with aplastic anemia.

This clonotype was counted many times. V gene TRBV20-1 combines with J gene TRBJ2-1; 10 bases are shared with TRBD2. Germline loops: CDR1 DFQATT, CDR2 SNEGSKA (reference sequence). V shed 1 base, J shed 7 bases, and the junction held 4 bases outside the gene matches. The CDR3 extends over 14 amino acids. The chain's CDR3 is CSARGSGRGNEQFF. DNA for the CDR3: TGCAGTGCTAGAGGGAGCGGGAGGGGTAATGAGCAGTTCTTC.

In its sample, this clonotype was seen a few times. The chain uses TRBV7-9 and TRBJ2-1; 11 nucleotides align to TRBD2. The germline CDR1 and CDR2 sequences are SEHNR and FQNEAQ (reference sequence). This CDR3 is 16 amino acids long. With 5 bases clipped from V and 3 bases from J, the junction kept 6 bases outside the gene matches. CDR3 region: CASSADGLAGYNEQFF. The DNA of the CDR3 is TGTGCCAGCAGCGCAGACGGACTAGCGGGCTACAATGAGCAGTTCTTC.

This clonotype was seen a few times. This chain connects TRBV6-2 or TRBV6-3 to TRBJ2-1; no clear D gene. Germline V gene data show CDR1 as MNHEY and CDR2 as SVGEGT. Trimming left V 2 bases short and J 4 bases short, with 6 bases between. This CDR3 region has 13 residues. The CDR3 DNA sequence: TGTGCCAGCAGTTACGGGGATTACAATGAGCAGTTCTTC. Protein product: CASSYGDYNEQFF.

The V gene is TRBV7-2, the J gene TRBJ2-7; no firm D call. Trimming took off 1 base at V and 1 base at J, with 11 bases between the two ends. The germline V gene encodes CDR1 SGHTA and CDR2 FQGNSA. The CDR3 runs 15 residues. In DNA, the CDR3 is TGTGCCAGCAGCTTAGAAGTTAGCAGTTCCTACGAGCAGTACGTC. Encoded protein: CASSLEVSSSYEQYV.

The V call is TRBV7-6, the J call TRBJ2-5, with TRBD1 matching 10 bases. The germline V gene encodes CDR1 SGHVS and CDR2 FNYEAQ. V shed 4 bases, J shed 5 bases, and the junction held 7 bases outside the gene matches. The CDR3 covers 15 residues. CDR3 coding DNA: TGTGCCAGCAGCTCGATGACAGGGGGCAGGGAGACCCAGTACTTC. It is translated as CASSSMTGGRETQYF.

The rearrangement joins TRBV6-2 or TRBV6-3 to TRBJ2-7; 8 bases fit TRBD2. Germline V lookup: CDR1 MNHEY, CDR2 SVGEGT. The CDR3 has 16 residues. V dropped 0 bases and J dropped 1; count of bases not matched to a gene: 5. CDR3 nucleotides: TGTGCCAGCAGTTACTCCGTAGCGGGGCAATCCTACGAGCAGTACGTC. It yields the protein CASSYSVAGQSYEQYV.

CDR3 amino acids: CASRTGTGPSGANVLTF. DNA for the CDR3: TGTGCCAGCAGGACCGGGACGGGACCCTCTGGGGCCAACGTCCTGACTTTC. The chain joins TRBV6-6 to TRBJ2-6; the D gene could be TRBD1 or TRBD2 (5 bases each). The CDR3 runs to 17 residues. Germline V lookup: CDR1 MNHNY, CDR2 SVGAGI (reference sequence). The V and J ends lost 6 bases and 0 bases respectively, with 15 bases between them.

This clonotype has a handful of counts. This chain joins TRBV6-1 and TRBJ1-2, with TRBD1 identical over 7 bases. V dropped 5 bases and J dropped 4; count of bases not matched to a gene: 10. CDR3 size: 15 residues. Germline V lookup: CDR1 MNHNS, CDR2 SASEGT. The CDR3 here is CASSPRQGQTYGYTF. DNA of the CDR3: TGTGCCAGCAGTCCACGACAGGGTCAGACCTATGGCTACACCTTC.

This clonotype showed up many times. The CDR3 nucleotides are TGCAGCGTTGAAGTGAGGGTCTCTGGGGCCAACGTCCTGACTTTC. Its translation is CSVEVRVSGANVLTF. The chain carries TRBV29-1 and TRBJ2-6, with D possibly TRBD2 on 5 matching bases. V was pared by 1 base and J by 0 bases, with 7 bases between. CDR1 and CDR2 from the germline V gene are SQVTM and ANQGSEA. There are 15 residues in the CDR3.

The chain is built from TRBV9 and TRBJ2-1; the D is unclear. V was pared by 0 bases and J by 2 bases, with 12 bases between. This CDR3 spans 16 amino acids. The germline V gene encodes CDR1 SGDLS and CDR2 YYNGEE. This CDR3 reads CASSVDLKRTYNEQFF. In nucleotides, the CDR3 is TGTGCCAGCAGCGTAGACCTTAAAAGGACCTACAATGAGCAGTTCTTC.

This clonotype was picked up many times. The genes are TRBV20-1 and TRBJ2-1; D perhaps matches TRBD2 (6 bases). The length of the CDR3 is 15 residues. Germline values: CDR1 DFQATT, CDR2 SNEGSKA (reference sequence). V gave up 6 bases and J gave up 4 bases, with 19 bases separating them. The CDR3 region has the DNA TGCAGTGCCCCGGCCGGGACTGGAAGATACAATGAGCAGTTCTTC. The encoded protein is CSAPAGTGRYNEQFF.

This clonotype was counted between two and nine times. This sequence joins TRBV7-2 and TRBJ1-2; D remains unclear. Germline V gene lookup returns CDR1 SGHTA and CDR2 FQGNSA. The CDR3 is 13 amino acids. The ends were cut back, 2 bases at V and 3 bases at J, with 7 bases in the middle. This CDR3 reads CASSLSLDYGYTF. The CDR3 DNA follows: TGTGCCAGCAGCTTATCTCTTGACTATGGCTACACCTTC.

This clonotype was observed a few times. The DNA of the CDR3 is TGTGCCAGCACCCGGGTTGGGGCAGATACGCAGTATTTT. Translation gives CASTRVGADTQYF. The chain is built from TRBV12-3 or TRBV12-4 and TRBJ2-3, with D unclear. The CDR3 length is 13 residues. V was pared by 7 bases and J by 4 bases, with 12 bases between.

The genes are TRBV6-5 and TRBJ2-2; no reliable D call. This CDR3 contains 14 residues. V lost 0 bases and J 6 bases, leaving 8 bases between the germline ends. Germline V gene lookup returns CDR1 MNHEY and CDR2 SVGAGI. The CDR3 spells CASSYSGRSGELFF. CDR3 DNA sequence: TGTGCCAGCAGTTACTCGGGAAGGTCCGGGGAGCTGTTTTTT.

The table lists this clonotype with a few counts. The chain recombines TRBV20-1 with TRBJ2-2, with a possible D match to TRBD2 (6 bases). V was shortened by 6 bases and J by 5 bases, with 10 bases between the two germline ends. The CDR3 totals 12 residues. Germline assignment: CDR1 DFQATT and CDR2 SNEGSKA (reference sequence). The chain's CDR3 is CSANRETGELFF. CDR3 nucleotide sequence: TGCAGTGCCAATCGGGAGACCGGGGAGCTGTTTTTT.

The chain uses TRBV21-1 and TRBJ1-1. TRBV21-1 is an annotated pseudogene. This CDR3 region has 15 residues. The CDR3 spells CASSKWGKGETEAFF. The CDR3 DNA reads TGTGCCAGCAGCAAATGGGGTAAGGGAGAGACTGAAGCTTTCTTT.